The text below deals with one T cell receptor beta chain. This entry comes from a study of regulatory T cells in long-lasting Graves disease. Construction of TCR beta libraries relied on iRepertoire HTBI primers and on Arm-PCR targeting CDR3 regions. TCRdb re-derived calls from the multiplex PCR reads in MiXCR, one entry per CDR3 protein. The data hold 360,000 or so distinct CDR3 sequences, with 16% observed a single time. Documented time point: newly diagnosed GD, antithyroid drugs for less than 3 months. From RNA extracted from PBMCs, the TCR library was made. CDR3 size: 14 residues. Germline V gives CDR1 SGHAT, CDR2 FQNNGV. Trimming removed 5 bases from V and 6 bases from J, with 16 bases in between. These sequences were also reported in another study, on T cells in Graves' hyperthyroidism and ophthalmopathy. From that report: HTBI primers were used for first-round RT-PCR of the TCR CDR3.

This receptor was taken from a woman aged 18-35 years with Graves disease. This chain joins TRBV11-2 and TRBJ1-1; possibly TRBD1 for D (5 bases). This material consisted of peripheral blood mononuclear cells (PBMCs), taken at new diagnosis, from a patient treated with antithyroid drugs. The CDR3 nucleotides are TGTGCCAGCAGCGGCGCTCGGGGGAGGGCTGAAGCTTTCTTT. Translation gives CASSGARGRAEAFF.